A single sample gave rise to the 28 T cell receptor beta chains below, sequenced in a study of T cells after yellow fever vaccination. TCRdb independently ran MiXCR on the 5' RACE reads; one entry per CDR3 protein. The table lists around 260,000 distinct CDR3 sequences, roughly 5% of them singletons. Sequenced material: CD4+ T cells sorted from PBMCs, taken on the day of the yellow fever booster vaccination. These receptors were obtained from a man between 18 and 29 years old who received the YFV17D yellow fever vaccine.

The rearrangement joins TRBV23-1 to TRBJ2-4; D remains unclear. TRBV23-1 is annotated as an ORF whose role is uncertain. The CDR3 totals 13 residues. V shed 11 bases and J shed 0 bases, with 11 bases lying between them. Here the CDR3 reads CAFTVLAKNIQYF. CDR3 bases: TGCGCCTTTACTGTCTTAGCCAAAAACATTCAGTACTTC.

This clonotype was observed a few times. The rearrangement links TRBV20-1 to TRBJ1-1; D is perhaps TRBD1 (5 bases). Germline V gives CDR1 DFQATT, CDR2 SNEGSKA (reference sequence). The CDR3 consists of 15 residues. Deletions cut 6 bases from V and 0 bases from J, with 17 bases between. The DNA of the CDR3 is TGCAGTGCCCCTAGGGGAGGGAAGATGAACACTGAAGCTTTCTTT. Its translation: CSAPRGGKMNTEAFF.

The V and J genes are TRBV29-1 and TRBJ2-5, with D tentatively TRBD1 (5 bases). Trimming took off 4 bases at V and 5 bases at J, with 17 bases between the two ends. The CDR3 consists of 14 residues. Germline lookup yields CDR1 SQVTM and CDR2 ANQGSEA. The CDR3 spells CSVVVVMGPETQYF. The CDR3 DNA sequence: TGCAGCGTTGTGGTCGTTATGGGGCCGGAGACCCAGTACTTC.

This clonotype was seen a handful of times. V usage is TRBV6-5 and J usage is TRBJ2-7; 7 bases are shared with TRBD1. Trimming cost V 6 bases and J 0 bases; bases outside gene matches: 5. Germline V CDR1 and CDR2: MNHEY, SVGAGI. CDR3 length equals 14 residues. CDR3 sequence (DNA): TGTGCCAGCAGGGACAGGCCTGACTCCTACGAGCAGTACTTC. Translation gives CASRDRPDSYEQYF.

The chain is built from TRBV24-1 and TRBJ2-3; 12 bases line up with TRBD2. Germline CDR1 KGHDR, CDR2 SFDVKD. The length of the CDR3 is 15 residues. Trimming cost V 9 bases and J 2 bases; bases outside gene matches: 5. CDR3 nucleotides: TGTGCCACCGAAACTAGCGGGGGGTACACAGATACGCAGTATTTT. Residues: CATETSGGYTDTQYF.

The CDR3 region has the DNA TGCGCCAGCAGCTTGTCGTCCCCGAACGATTCACCCCTCCACTTT. This sequence encodes CASSLSSPNDSPLHF. The rearrangement uses TRBV5-1 and TRBJ1-6; D unresolved. V was clipped by 1 base and J by 8 bases, with 13 bases between them. The CDR3 has 15 amino acids. The germline V gene has CDR1 SGHRS and CDR2 YFSETQ.

This clonotype was seen many times. V and J are TRBV4-3 and TRBJ2-3; 7 bases are shared with TRBD1. After removal of 1 base from V and 1 base from J, the junction contained 2 bases not matched to a gene. Germline values: CDR1 LGHNA, CDR2 YSLEER. The CDR3 extends over 15 amino acids. The CDR3: CASSQGTGRTDTQYF. The CDR3 DNA reads as TGCGCCAGCAGCCAAGGGACAGGCCGCACAGATACGCAGTATTTT.

This sequence joins TRBV9 and TRBJ2-2; a weak D match, TRBD2 (5 bases). The CDR3 sequence is 14 residues long. Germline CDR1 and CDR2: SGDLS and YYNGEE. Trimming removed 4 bases at V and 10 bases at J, with 17 bases between. The CDR3 nucleotides are TGTGCCAGCAGCCGACTCCCCCGAGGGATGGAGCTGTTTTTT. Translation gives CASSRLPRGMELFF. Full variable domain (remainder filled in from reference TRBV9 and TRBJ2-2): DSGVTQTPKHLITATGQRVTLRCSPRSGDLSVYWYQQSLDQGLQFLIQYYNGEERAKGNILERFSAQQFPDLHSELNLSSLELGDSALYFCASSRLPRGMELFFGEGSRLTVL.

The chain uses TRBV14 and TRBJ1-1, with 7 positions matching TRBD1. In germline, CDR1 is SGHDN, CDR2 FVKESK. CDR3 length: 15 residues. Unmatched junction bases numbered 10, after V lost 4 bases and J lost 5 bases. The CDR3 sequence is CASSRRGGPGTEAFF. Written as DNA, the CDR3 is TGTGCCAGCAGCCGGAGAGGGGGCCCCGGGACTGAAGCTTTCTTT.

V and J are TRBV5-1 and TRBJ2-5; possibly TRBD1 for D (5 bases). Trimming shortened V by 0 bases and J by 4 bases, and 13 bases separated the two germline ends. The V gene's germline CDR1 is SGHRS and CDR2 YFSETQ. The CDR3 runs 15 residues. The CDR3 spells CASSLGAQALETQYF. DNA for the CDR3: TGCGCCAGCAGCTTGGGAGCACAGGCGCTAGAGACCCAGTACTTC.

There are many counts of this clonotype. This chain uses TRBV12-5 with TRBJ2-3; 10 bases are a match to TRBD1. The CDR3 has 15 residues. Looked up from germline, CDR1 is LGHNT and CDR2 is FRNRAP. V shed 5 bases and J 3 bases; nucleotides not matched to a gene: 5. The CDR3 DNA sequence: TGTGCTAGTGGTGCGCCGGGACAGGGGACAGATACGCAGTATTTT. Protein sequence: CASGAPGQGTDTQYF.

This clonotype was counted between two and nine times. The CDR3 DNA reads as TGCAGTGCTAGAGTCAGGGGCACAGATACGCAGTATTTT. As protein: CSARVRGTDTQYF. J is TRBJ2-3 and V is TRBV20-1; weak D call: TRBD1 (5 bases). The CDR3 is made up of 13 amino acids. Germline CDR1 DFQATT, CDR2 SNEGSKA (reference sequence). The V end lost 1 base, the J end lost 1 base, and 6 bases lay between the germline ends.

V is TRBV6-5 and J is TRBJ1-6, with D maybe TRBD1 (5 bases). Per germline, CDR1 MNHEY and CDR2 SVGAGI. The CDR3 extends over 14 amino acids. Trimming left V 6 bases short and J 8 bases short, with 14 bases between. The CDR3 DNA is TGTGCCAGCAGGCCCACCGTGGGGGATTCACCCCTCCACTTT. Its protein product is CASRPTVGDSPLHF.

This clonotype occurred a few times. This rearrangement joins TRBV10-3 to TRBJ1-2, with unresolved D. Germline values: CDR1 ENHRY, CDR2 SYGVKD. This CDR3 is 15 amino acids long. V was shortened by 8 bases and J by 5 bases, with 21 bases between the two germline ends. The CDR3 loop is CAIGGGPNLLYGYTF. For the CDR3, the DNA is TGTGCCATCGGAGGAGGCCCCAACCTCTTATATGGCTACACCTTC.

This clonotype was recorded a few times. V is TRBV11-2 and J is TRBJ1-4; D is uncertain. From germline, CDR1 is SGHAT and CDR2 FQNNGV. V was cut by 7 bases and J by 3 bases, with 12 bases left in between. CDR3 length: 14 residues. CDR3 protein: CASTPSAANEKLFF. As DNA, the CDR3 is TGTGCCAGCACGCCCTCTGCAGCTAATGAAAAACTGTTTTTT.

This clonotype occurred a few times. The chain couples TRBV12-3 or TRBV12-4 to TRBJ1-4; TRBD1 is a possible D gene (5 bases). CDR3 size: 13 residues. V lost 5 bases and J lost 5, with 9 bases in between. The CDR3 region is CASSVTENEKLFF. CDR3 nucleotides: TGTGCCAGCAGTGTGACAGAGAATGAAAAACTGTTTTTT.

The sample holds many counts of this clonotype. This sequence joins TRBV7-2 and TRBJ2-5; no definite D call. Germline CDR1 reads SGHTA; CDR2 reads FQGNSA. V lost 5 bases to trimming and J lost 6 bases, with 7 bases between them. The CDR3 length is 11 residues. Here the CDR3 DNA reads TGTGCCAGCAGCGTAGGAAAGACCCAGTACTTC. It translates to CASSVGKTQYF.

In this sample, this clonotype turned up many times. The chain combines TRBV7-9 with TRBJ2-7; D may match TRBD1 or TRBD2 (5 bases each). Looked up from germline, CDR1 is SEHNR and CDR2 is FQNEAQ (reference sequence). The CDR3 consists of 15 residues. Trimming cost V 5 bases and J 1 base, with 15 bases left between them. Here the CDR3 reads CASSRFEGQSYEQYV. CDR3 bases: TGTGCCAGCAGCCGCTTTGAGGGGCAGTCCTACGAGCAGTACGTC.

This clonotype was found many times. This chain connects TRBV15 to TRBJ1-3; a possible D gene is TRBD1 (5 bases). Deletions cut 0 bases from V and 2 bases from J, with 17 bases between. The CDR3 totals 18 residues. The germline V gene has CDR1 LNHNV and CDR2 YYDKDF (reference sequence). The CDR3 coding sequence is TGTGCCACCAGCAGAGAATCCGGGGCCGTCTCGACTGGAAACACCATATATTTT. It yields the protein CATSRESGAVSTGNTIYF.

This clonotype appeared many times. The rearrangement joins TRBV11-1 to TRBJ2-1; a possible D gene is TRBD2 (5 bases). There are 15 residues in the CDR3. The V gene's germline CDR1 is SGHAT and CDR2 FQDESV (reference sequence). Between the trimmed V and J ends, which lost 5 bases and 7 bases, there was a span of 18 bases. The CDR3 nucleotides are TGTGCCAGCAGCGTGCCGGACGTAAGAGGGAATGAGCAGTTCTTC. Its translation is CASSVPDVRGNEQFF.

The chain combines TRBV20-1 with TRBJ2-1; D is undetermined. Germline V CDR1 and CDR2: DFQATT, SNEGSKA (reference sequence). CDR3 size: 13 residues. Trimming shortened V by 3 bases and J by 6 bases, and 12 bases separated the two germline ends. The CDR3 bases are TGCAGTGCTAGTCCCCCCGGTCCCAATGAGCAGTTCTTC. It is translated as CSASPPGPNEQFF.

This clonotype was detected only a few times. The rearrangement joins TRBV20-1 to TRBJ1-2; D is possibly TRBD1 (5 bases). This CDR3 comprises 12 residues. Looked up from germline, CDR1 is DFQATT and CDR2 is SNEGSKA (reference sequence). This chain's CDR3 is CSTPSGFYGYTF. As DNA, the CDR3 is TGCAGCACCCCGTCAGGGTTCTATGGCTACACCTTC.

This clonotype was recorded at least ten times. The chain couples TRBV25-1 to TRBJ2-5; 8 bases are shared with TRBD1. V was clipped by 4 bases and J by 2 bases; unmatched bases: 9. Germline V gene data show CDR1 as MGHDK and CDR2 as SYGVNS. This CDR3 spans 16 amino acids. The CDR3 reads CASSGTLGTGQETQYF. As DNA, the CDR3 is TGTGCCAGCAGTGGGACGCTGGGGACAGGACAAGAGACCCAGTACTTC. Based on the CDR3 plus reference TRBV25-1 and TRBJ2-5, the full variable domain is EADIYQTPRYLVIGTGKKITLECSQTMGHDKMYWYQQDPGMELHLIHYSYGVNSTEKGDLSSESTVSRIRTEHFPLTLESARPSHTSQYLCASSGTLGTGQETQYFGPGTRLLVL.

This chain connects TRBV7-2 to TRBJ1-6; 7 nucleotides align to TRBD1. Germline loops: CDR1 SGHTA, CDR2 FQGNSA. This CDR3 is 13 amino acids long. V was clipped by 4 bases and J by 7 bases; unmatched bases: 1. The DNA for the CDR3 is TGTGCCAGCAGCTCGACAGGGAATTCACCCCTCCACTTT. This gives the protein CASSSTGNSPLHF.

This clonotype came up many times. V usage is TRBV5-1 and J usage is TRBJ1-4; 8 bases are a match to TRBD1. The CDR3 covers 14 residues. CDR1 is SGHRS and CDR2 is YFSETQ in the germline V gene. J was trimmed by 4 bases and V by 4 bases; bases with no gene match: 3. The chain's CDR3 is CASSRQGSNEKLFF. The CDR3 region has the DNA TGCGCCAGCAGCCGACAGGGGAGTAATGAAAAACTGTTTTTT.

CDR3 bases: TGCAGTGCTAGGCACGTAGGGTTTTCGGACACTGAAGCTTTCTTT. Translating it yields CSARHVGFSDTEAFF. This sequence joins TRBV20-1 and TRBJ1-1; no clear D. Trimming removed 3 bases at V and 3 bases at J, with 17 bases between. The length of the CDR3 is 15 residues. The germline V gene has CDR1 DFQATT and CDR2 SNEGSKA (reference sequence).

This clonotype has just a few counts. The chain is built from TRBV7-2 and TRBJ2-5, with D possibly TRBD2 on 5 matching bases. The CDR3 length is 13 residues. Germline CDR1 SGHTA, CDR2 FQGNSA. Deletions cut 8 bases from V and 0 bases from J, with 10 bases between. The CDR3 spells CASCLDYQETQYF. The CDR3 DNA sequence: TGTGCCAGCTGTTTGGACTACCAAGAGACCCAGTACTTC.

This clonotype was picked up a small number of times. V is TRBV6-6 and J is TRBJ1-5; TRBD1 might be the D (6 bases). The V end was cut by 2 bases, the J end by 0 bases, with 11 bases between. Germline V CDR1 and CDR2: MNHNY, SVGAGI (reference sequence). The CDR3 is 16 amino acids. The CDR3 nucleotides are TGTGCCAGCAGTTACACAGGGACGTTTAGCAATCAGCCCCAGCATTTT. It specifies CASSYTGTFSNQPQHF.